This T cell receptor beta chain was sequenced in a study of T cell repertoires in cytomegalovirus infection. At the level of the study: Indicated by public TCR beta signatures were CMV infection and matching HLA type. Study outcomes and limitations: Carriers of CMV and the relevant HLA type were discriminated by public TCR beta frequency. HLA-C-restricted CMV clonotypes gave the most frequent clonotype in two of eight donors.

CDR3 length equals 17 residues. CDR1 is SGHVS, CDR2 FQNEAQ, per germline. V dropped 8 bases and J dropped 5; count of bases not matched to a gene: 17. TCRdb recomputed calls from the reads with MiXCR, one row per CDR3 protein. Of around 740,000 distinct CDR3 sequences in the sample, 35% to 40% were seen once. This clonotype was recorded at least ten times. Its antigen is not identified. This TCR came from a human donor in good health (CMV status not recorded). Some clones in this sample may be carry-over from other donors' samples. The V gene is TRBV7-8, the J gene TRBJ2-3, with 9 positions matching TRBD2. The material sequenced was PBMCs. CDR3 coding DNA: TGTGCCAGCTGCTCAGCCACACATAGCGGGGGTTTAGATACGCAGTATTTT. It is translated as CASCSATHSGGLDTQYF.